The 19 T cell receptor beta chains reported below all come from one sample, sequenced in a study of blood T cell repertoires in COVID-19. Produced via immunoSEQ multiplex PCR; TCRdb's table is partial and in-frame only. The data contain about 330,000 clones, about 82% of them singletons. Sequences were obtained from peripheral blood. All receptors come from a woman in her fifties or sixties with acute or convalescent COVID-19.

The table lists this clone with a few counts. The rearrangement uses TRBV11-2 and TRBJ2-3; 8 nucleotides match TRBD2. The ends lost 5 bases at V and 2 bases at J; junction bases unmatched: 9. The CDR3 is 16 residues long. Looked up from germline, CDR1 is SGHAT and CDR2 is FQNNGV. CDR3 amino acids: CASSPTSGGYTDTQYF. Written as DNA, the CDR3 is TGTGCCAGCAGCCCAACTAGCGGTGGATACACAGATACGCAGTATTTT. Using reference TRBV11-2 and TRBJ2-3 for the parts outside the CDR3, the full variable domain is EAGVAQSPRYKIIEKRQSVAFWCNPISGHATLYWYQQILGQGPKLLIQFQNNGVVDDSQLPKDRFSAERLKGVDSTLKIQPAKLEDSAVYLCASSPTSGGYTDTQYFGPGTRLTVL.

This clone was found once. The V call is TRBV19, the J call TRBJ2-5; 15 positions match TRBD2. The CDR3 contains 17 residues. J was trimmed by 5 bases and V by 5 bases; bases with no gene match: 9. CDR1 is LNHDA, CDR2 SQIVND, per germline (reference sequence). The DNA of the CDR3 is TGTGCCAGTAGTCTGATGGGACTAGCGGGAGGCTTGGAGACCCAGTACTTC. Its translation is CASSLMGLAGGLETQYF. Full variable domain (remainder filled in from reference TRBV19 and TRBJ2-5): DGGITQSPKYLFRKEGQNVTLSCEQNLNHDAMYWYRQDPGQGLRLIYYSQIVNDFQKGDIAEGYSVSREKKESFPLTVTSAQKNPTAFYLCASSLMGLAGGLETQYFGPGTRLLVL.

The chain combines TRBV6-4 with TRBJ1-1, with TRBD1 matching over 7 bases. V gave up 7 bases and J gave up 4 bases; unmatched junction bases: 12. The germline V gene encodes CDR1 MRHNA and CDR2 SNTAGT. CDR3 size: 15 residues. CDR3 sequence reads: CASNLTGWGGTEAFF. The CDR3 DNA reads TGTGCCAGCAACCTGACAGGGTGGGGAGGCACTGAAGCTTTCTTT.

V is TRBV7-9 and J is TRBJ2-1; 11 bases fit TRBD1. The junction had 11 bases not matched to a gene; V was cut back by 5 bases and J by 8 bases. This CDR3 is built from 16 residues. Germline loops: CDR1 SEHNR, CDR2 FQNEAQ (reference sequence). The CDR3: CASSPIPGQGEDEQFF. For the CDR3, the DNA is TGTGCCAGCAGCCCCATTCCGGGACAGGGGGAAGATGAGCAGTTCTTC.

V is TRBV5-4 and J is TRBJ1-4, with 11 bases that match TRBD1. The V gene's germline CDR1 is SGHNT and CDR2 YYREEE (reference sequence). The CDR3 has 18 amino acids. V shed 3 bases and J 7 bases; nucleotides not matched to a gene: 14. This CDR3 is CASSWGTSRGTGGEKLFF. The CDR3 bases are TGTGCCAGCAGCTGGGGAACTTCTAGGGGGACAGGGGGTGAAAAACTGTTTTTT.

The gene calls are TRBV19 and TRBJ1-5; no clear D gene. The V and J ends lost 5 bases and 3 bases respectively, with 8 bases between them. Germline loops: CDR1 LNHDA, CDR2 SQIVND (reference sequence). CDR3 length equals 13 residues. The CDR3 is CASSGVNNQPQHF. As DNA, the CDR3 is TGTGCCAGTAGTGGAGTCAACAATCAGCCCCAGCATTTT.

The J gene is TRBJ2-2, the V gene TRBV7-2; D gene unclear. Deletions cut 6 bases from V and 5 bases from J, with 13 bases between. Germline V gene data show CDR1 as SGHTA and CDR2 as FQGNSA. The CDR3 covers 14 residues. For the CDR3, the DNA is TGTGCCAGCAGGGGTGGTAGCACGACCGGGGAGCTGTTTTTT. Residues: CASRGGSTTGELFF.

This rearrangement joins TRBV7-8 to TRBJ1-4; perhaps TRBD1 as D (6 bases). Germline V gene data show CDR1 as SGHVS and CDR2 as FQNEAQ. This CDR3 contains 14 residues. V dropped 10 bases and J dropped 4 bases, with 16 bases sitting between them. The CDR3: CATSLQGVNEKLFF. In DNA form, the CDR3 reads TGTGCCACTTCCCTACAGGGAGTTAATGAAAAACTGTTTTTT.

The V gene is TRBV28, the J gene TRBJ1-4; weak D call: TRBD1 (5 bases). V lost 4 bases to trimming and J lost 7 bases, with 25 bases between them. Germline assignment: CDR1 MDHEN and CDR2 SYDVKM. This CDR3 contains 18 residues. The CDR3 spells CASSSTHLRGEWSEKLFF. The CDR3 region has the DNA TGTGCCAGCAGTTCGACCCATCTCCGGGGGGAATGGAGTGAAAAACTGTTTTTT.

J is TRBJ1-4 and V is TRBV7-2; D is unresolved. Germline loops: CDR1 SGHTA, CDR2 FQGNSA. The germline V and J ends were trimmed by 5 bases and 5 bases, with 15 bases remaining between them. This CDR3 is built from 15 residues. The CDR3 reads CASSREQAANEKLFF. The CDR3 region has the DNA TGTGCCAGCAGCCGTGAGCAGGCAGCAAATGAAAAACTGTTTTTT.

This chain joins TRBV28 and TRBJ1-2; weak D call: TRBD1 (6 bases). Germline CDR1 is MDHEN and CDR2 is SYDVKM. V was shortened by 7 bases and J by 2 bases, with 17 bases between the two germline ends. The CDR3 covers 15 residues. The CDR3 DNA reads TGTGCCAGCACCACAAAGCAGGGGCCGAACTATGGCTACACCTTC. Translated, it gives CASTTKQGPNYGYTF.

Only a few counts were recorded for this clone. The J gene is TRBJ1-1, the V gene TRBV19; 9 bases are shared with TRBD1. The junction had 5 bases not matched to a gene; V was cut back by 3 bases and J by 3 bases. This CDR3 spans 15 amino acids. Per germline, CDR1 LNHDA and CDR2 SQIVND (reference sequence). The CDR3 loop is CASSIRQGVDTEAFF. The CDR3 coding sequence is TGTGCCAGTAGTATCCGACAGGGGGTGGACACTGAAGCTTTCTTT.

This clone was picked up one time. The chain has TRBV27 and TRBJ2-7; 8 positions match TRBD2. The CDR3 contains 14 residues. Germline V gene data show CDR1 as MNHEY and CDR2 as SMNVEV (reference sequence). J was trimmed by 2 bases and V by 3 bases; bases with no gene match: 3. The CDR3 nucleotides read TGTGCCAGCAGTTTGAGCGGGAGCCCCTACGAGCAGTACTTC. This translates into CASSLSGSPYEQYF.

This clone has a handful of counts. This specimen includes other DNA sequences encoding the same CDR3. The J gene is TRBJ2-7, the V gene TRBV28; D perhaps matches TRBD2 (5 bases). The V and J ends lost 6 bases and 1 base respectively, with 10 bases between them. Germline V gene lookup returns CDR1 MDHEN and CDR2 SYDVKM. CDR3 length: 13 amino acids. CDR3 DNA: TGTGCCAGCAGGCTGAGCGGATCCTACGAGCAGTACTTC. Its protein product is CASRLSGSYEQYF.

This chain links TRBV24-1 with TRBJ1-3; D is unclear. Germline lookup yields CDR1 KGHDR and CDR2 SFDVKD. Trimming took off 3 bases at V and 0 bases at J, with 8 bases between the two ends. This CDR3 contains 15 residues. CDR3 sequence (DNA): TGTGCCACCAGTGATCCGACTAGCTCTGGAAACACCATATATTTT. Its translation is CATSDPTSSGNTIYF.

This chain uses TRBV11-2 with TRBJ1-3, with TRBD1 identical over 7 bases. CDR3 length: 15 amino acids. With V trimmed by 5 bases and J by 0 bases, 4 bases remained unmatched. The germline V gene encodes CDR1 SGHAT and CDR2 FQNNGV. CDR3 DNA sequence: TGTGCCAGCAGCCCAGGGGACAGCTCTGGAAACACCATATATTTT. Encoded protein: CASSPGDSSGNTIYF.

This clone was observed a few times. The genes are TRBV21-1 and TRBJ1-5; TRBD1 was called by the table and not checked on the DNA. TRBV21-1 is designated a pseudogene. The CDR3 contains 12 residues. The CDR3 sequence: CASSKVRTGIPF. The CDR3 region has the DNA TGTGCCAGCAGCAAAGTGAGGACAGGGATTCCGTTT.

A single count supports this clone. The chain carries TRBV27 and TRBJ1-2, with 10 bases aligning to TRBD1. CDR3 length: 18 amino acids. Germline-derived CDR1 and CDR2 are MNHEY and SMNVEV (reference sequence). With V trimmed by 5 bases and J by 5 bases, 17 bases remained unmatched. The CDR3 bases are TGTGCCAGCAGTGACCTTCCGGGACAGGGGCGAGACTTATATGGCTACACCTTC. This encodes CASSDLPGQGRDLYGYTF.

Details on this clone: Other DNA sequences from this sample encode an identical CDR3 as well. The chain carries TRBV7-9 and TRBJ2-7; D might be TRBD2 (6 bases). Looked up from germline, CDR1 is SEHNR and CDR2 is FQNEAQ (reference sequence). With 1 base removed from V and 5 bases from J, the gap between germline ends came to 9 bases. This CDR3 contains 13 residues. The CDR3 loop is CASSLVGGDEQYF. The CDR3 coding sequence is TGTGCCAGCAGCTTAGTCGGGGGTGACGAGCAGTACTTC.